Given below is one T cell receptor beta chain in context. Its antigen is currently unknown. V was shortened by 5 bases and J by 4 bases, with 15 bases between the two germline ends. Germline V gene data show CDR1 as SGHTA and CDR2 as FQGNSA. This CDR3 contains 14 residues. This record belongs to a study of beta chain features in type 1 diabetes. Expressed TCRB transcripts were sequenced because the isolated RNA had all been reverse transcribed beforehand. Repertoires were generated with immunoSEQ multiplex PCR, while TCRdb's copy carries only in-frame clones and drops some. In the table there are 500,000 to 650,000 clones, around 12% of which are singletons. General study findings and limits: When Type 1 diabetes patients were examined, their TCRB CDR3s proved moderately but significantly shorter in all four CD4+ subsets. Sequencing used cDNA, and cells with high TCR expression could therefore be over-represented. Shorter templates might be favored by PCR, and equally so in patients and in controls.

The collection from each donor was one heparinised blood draw averaging about 110 mL. CD4+ cells of the naive, central memory, regulatory and stem cell-like memory types were sorted via CD45RO/CCR7/CD25/CD127/CD95/CD27. Sample: naive CD4+ T cells from blood. This receptor was identified in a man younger than 45 with type 1 diabetes. The J gene is TRBJ2-7, the V gene TRBV7-2, with D tentatively TRBD1 (6 bases). DNA for the CDR3: TGTGCCAGCAGCGGGGTAATACAGGGATACGAGCAGTACTTC. It codes for CASSGVIQGYEQYF. The full variable domain, rest sourced from reference TRBV7-2 and TRBJ2-7, is GAGVSQSPSNKVTEKGKDVELRCDPISGHTALYWYRQSLGQGLEFLIYFQGNSAPDKSGLPSDRFSAERTGGSVSTLTIQRTQQEDSAVYLCASSGVIQGYEQYFGPGTRLTVT.